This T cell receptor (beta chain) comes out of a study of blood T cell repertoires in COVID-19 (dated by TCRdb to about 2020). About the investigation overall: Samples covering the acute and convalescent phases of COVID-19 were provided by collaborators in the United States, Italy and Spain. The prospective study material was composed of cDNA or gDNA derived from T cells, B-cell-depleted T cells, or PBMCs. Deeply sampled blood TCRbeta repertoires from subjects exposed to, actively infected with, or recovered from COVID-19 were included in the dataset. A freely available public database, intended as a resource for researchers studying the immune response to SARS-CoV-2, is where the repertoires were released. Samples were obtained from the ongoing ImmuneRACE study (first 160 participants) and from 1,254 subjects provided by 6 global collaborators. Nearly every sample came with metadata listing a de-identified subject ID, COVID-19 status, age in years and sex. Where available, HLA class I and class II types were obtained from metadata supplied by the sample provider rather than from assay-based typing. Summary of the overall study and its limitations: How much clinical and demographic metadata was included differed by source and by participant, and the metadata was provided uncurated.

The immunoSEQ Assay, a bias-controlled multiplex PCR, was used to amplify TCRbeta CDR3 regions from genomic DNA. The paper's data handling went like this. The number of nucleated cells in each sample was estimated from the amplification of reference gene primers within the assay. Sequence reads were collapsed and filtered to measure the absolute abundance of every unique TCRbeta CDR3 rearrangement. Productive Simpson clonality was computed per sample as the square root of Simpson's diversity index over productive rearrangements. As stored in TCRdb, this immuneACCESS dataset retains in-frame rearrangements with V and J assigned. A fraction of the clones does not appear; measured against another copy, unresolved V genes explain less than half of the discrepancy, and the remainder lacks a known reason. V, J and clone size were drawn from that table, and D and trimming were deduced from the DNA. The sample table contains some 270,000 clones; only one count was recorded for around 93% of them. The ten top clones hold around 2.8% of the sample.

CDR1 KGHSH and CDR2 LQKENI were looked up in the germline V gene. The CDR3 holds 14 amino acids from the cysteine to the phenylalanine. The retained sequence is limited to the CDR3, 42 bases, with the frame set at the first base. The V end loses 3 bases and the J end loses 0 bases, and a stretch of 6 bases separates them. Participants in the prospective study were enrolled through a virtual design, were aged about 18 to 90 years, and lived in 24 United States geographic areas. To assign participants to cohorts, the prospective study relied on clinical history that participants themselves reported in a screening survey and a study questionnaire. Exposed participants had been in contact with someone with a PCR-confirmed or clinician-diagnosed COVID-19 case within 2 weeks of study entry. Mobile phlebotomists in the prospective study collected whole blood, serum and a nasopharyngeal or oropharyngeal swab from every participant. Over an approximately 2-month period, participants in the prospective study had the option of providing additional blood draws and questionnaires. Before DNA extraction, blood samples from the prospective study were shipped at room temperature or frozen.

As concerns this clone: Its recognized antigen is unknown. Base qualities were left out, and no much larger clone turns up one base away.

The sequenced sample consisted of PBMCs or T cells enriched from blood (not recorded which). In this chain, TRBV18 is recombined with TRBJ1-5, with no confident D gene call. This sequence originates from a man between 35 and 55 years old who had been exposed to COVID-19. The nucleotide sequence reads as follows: TGTGCCAGCTCACCTTCCAGTAGCAATCAGCCCCAGCATTTT. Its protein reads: CASSPSSSNQPQHF.